This T cell receptor beta chain was sequenced in a study of T cells in Graves' hyperthyroidism and ophthalmopathy. Study-level points and caveats: Blood also carried most thyroid clonotypes expanded above 0.001.

Concerning this clonotype: Its antigen is unknown.

The source material, RNA transcripts, was used to amplify TCR beta CDR3 regions. The TCR CDR3 first-round RT-PCR relied on the HTBI primer set. MiXCR, applied by TCRdb to the multiplex PCR reads, yields one record per CDR3 protein. The repertoire holds around 620,000 distinct CDR3 sequences, roughly 50% seen once, with around 19% in the top ten. Orbital computed tomography and thyroid ultrasound, together with serum TRAb and thyroxine and clinical symptoms, were used for diagnoses. The sequencing sample was made of peripheral blood or thyroid tissue (not recorded which). The TCR comes from an adult woman with Graves' disease, either hyperthyroidism or ophthalmopathy (not recorded which).

In nucleotides, the CDR3 is TGCGCCAGCAGCCCCGAAGGGAATGAAAAACTGTTTTTT. Protein: CASSPEGNEKLFF. The chain has TRBV5-1 and TRBJ1-4; D is undetermined. This CDR3 has 13 residues. The V end lost 4 bases, the J end lost 5 bases, and 9 bases lay between the germline ends. Germline loops: CDR1 SGHRS, CDR2 YFSETQ.